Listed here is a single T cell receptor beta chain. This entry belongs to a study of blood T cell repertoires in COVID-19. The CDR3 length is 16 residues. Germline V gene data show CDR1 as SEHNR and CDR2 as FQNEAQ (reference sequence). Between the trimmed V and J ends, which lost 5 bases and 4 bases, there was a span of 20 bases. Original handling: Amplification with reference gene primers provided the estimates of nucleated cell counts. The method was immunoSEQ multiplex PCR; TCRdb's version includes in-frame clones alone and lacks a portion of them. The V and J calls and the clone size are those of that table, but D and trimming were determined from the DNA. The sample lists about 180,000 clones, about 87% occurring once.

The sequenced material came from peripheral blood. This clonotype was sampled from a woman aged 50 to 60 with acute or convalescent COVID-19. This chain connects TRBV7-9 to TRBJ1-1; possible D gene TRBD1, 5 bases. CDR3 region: CASSPAGGVWGTEAFF. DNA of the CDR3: TGTGCCAGCAGCCCCGCCGGGGGGGTTTGGGGCACTGAAGCTTTCTTT.